Listed below are T cell receptor beta chains from one sample, sequenced in a study of cytomegalovirus exposure and HLA in healthy donors. Only in-frame clones appear in the TCRdb table, and some are missing; sequencing was by immunoSEQ multiplex PCR. This table has 150,000 to 200,000 clones, less than 85% appearing once. The material sequenced was PBMCs. Every receptor here comes from a man between 18 and 29 years old in good health and CMV-seropositive. Both conserved end residues are part of each CDR3. A D gene is named only where the DNA matches it firmly. A clone size is listed for some rows: how often the clone was seen (once, few, many), or a class if it is expanded.

j_gene	d_gene	abundance	v_gene	len	CDR3nt	CDR3aa
TRBJ1-2	.	.	TRBV4-1	14	TGCGCCAGCAGCAACCTACCAGGCATGGATGGCTACACCTTC	CASSNLPGMDGYTF
TRBJ1-1	.	once	TRBV7-2	13	TGTGCCAGCAGCTTGCAGGGTAACACTGAAGCTTTCTTT	CASSLQGNTEAFF
TRBJ1-3	TRBD1	.	TRBV5-1	19	TGCGCCAGCAGCTTGGGGACAGGGGGTGCCCTTGGCTCTGGAAACACCATATATTTT	CASSLGTGGALGSGNTIYF
TRBJ1-1	.	.	TRBV6-5	14	TGTGCCAGCAGGGGCGGGGTCATGAACACTGAAGCTTTCTTT	CASRGGVMNTEAFF
TRBJ1-2	.	.	TRBV6-1	17	TGTGCCAGCAGTGTACGGGGGGGCCTCGGAGCTAACTATGGCTACACCTTC	CASSVRGGLGANYGYTF
TRBJ1-5	.	few	TRBV15	14	TGTGCCACCGGAGACTACAGGGAAAATCAGCCCCAGCATTTT	CATGDYRENQPQHF
TRBJ2-3	.	.	TRBV29-1	14	TGCAGCGTTGAGGGGTGGGGGGTTGCAGATACGCAGTATTTT	CSVEGWGVADTQYF
TRBJ1-1	.	.	TRBV29-1	11	TGCAGCGGCGGGGGTCACACTGAAGCTTTCTTT	CSGGGHTEAFF
TRBJ2-7	TRBD2	.	TRBV5-1	15	TGCGCCAGCAGCAGAAGGACTAGCGGGGGATACGAGCAGTACTTC	CASSRRTSGGYEQYF
TRBJ1-1	TRBD1	.	TRBV27	15	TGTGCCAGCAGAATTACCGGGACAGCGAACACTGAAGCTTTCTTT	CASRITGTANTEAFF
TRBJ2-3	TRBD2	many	TRBV7-2	14	TGTGCCAGCAGCTTAGGGGACTACACAGATACGCAGTATTTT	CASSLGDYTDTQYF
TRBJ2-2	.	.	TRBV4-2	16	TGTGCCAGCAGCCAAGTTGGACTTTTGAACACCGGGGAGCTGTTTTTT	CASSQVGLLNTGELFF
TRBJ1-1	TRBD1	.	TRBV2	15	TGTGCCAGCAGACGAGGTGGAGGGACAGGCACTGAAGCTTTCTTT	CASRRGGGTGTEAFF
TRBJ2-5	.	.	TRBV19	11	TGTGCCAGTAGACAAACGGAGACCCAGTACTTC	CASRQTETQYF
TRBJ1-4	TRBD1	.	TRBV28	14	TGTGCCAGCAGACGGACAGGGGGTAAGGAAAAACTGTTTTTT	CASRRTGGKEKLFF
TRBJ1-6	.	once	TRBV6-5	16	TGTGCCAGCAGTTACTCGTATGGAGGGGTGGGTTCACCCCTCCACTTT	CASSYSYGGVGSPLHF
TRBJ2-5	TRBD2	.	TRBV14	14	TGTGCCAGCAGCCACGCCCGACTAGCGGGGGGCCAGTACTTC	CASSHARLAGGQYF
TRBJ1-4	.	once	TRBV28	15	TGTGCCAGCAGTCCCCAGGGGTTTGAGGGTGAAAAACTGTTTTTT	CASSPQGFEGEKLFF
TRBJ2-5	TRBD1	.	TRBV25-1	15	TGTGCCAGCAGTGCAAGACAGGGATCGGGAGAGACCCAGTACTTC	CASSARQGSGETQYF
TRBJ2-7	.	.	TRBV6-6	15	TGTGCCAGCATTGTTAGCCGCCAGAGCTCCTACGAGCAGTACTTC	CASIVSRQSSYEQYF
TRBJ2-7	TRBD1	few	TRBV30	13	TGTGCCTGGAATCCGGGACAGGGTTACGAGCAGTACTTC	CAWNPGQGYEQYF
TRBJ2-6	.	.	TRBV30	16	TGTGCCGGGGGCGAGGGGGAGGGGTCTGGGGCCAACGTCCTGACTTTC	CAGGEGEGSGANVLTF
TRBJ2-5	.	.	TRBV13	15	TGTGCCAGCAGCTTGTTCGGCGGGTCCCAAGAGACCCAGTACTTC	CASSLFGGSQETQYF
TRBJ2-7	TRBD2	.	TRBV14	16	TGTGCCAGCAGCCAAGATACCGGACTAGCGATCTACGAGCAGTACTTC	CASSQDTGLAIYEQYF
TRBJ1-6	TRBD1	.	TRBV30	13	TGTGCCTGGACCGGGACAGTTAATTCACCCCTCCACTTT	CAWTGTVNSPLHF
TRBJ2-2	.	.	TRBV5-1	15	TGCGCCAGCAGCTTGGGACAGGGAGGCACCGGGGAGCTGTTTTTT	CASSLGQGGTGELFF
TRBJ1-5	TRBD1	.	TRBV2	15	TGTGCCAGCATGGGTGCGACAGGGGGCAGGCAGCCCCAGCATTTT	CASMGATGGRQPQHF
TRBJ2-1	.	.	TRBV15	14	TGTGCCACCAGCAGTCAGCGATTGATCAATGAGCAGTTCTTC	CATSSQRLINEQFF
TRBJ1-1	TRBD1	.	TRBV7-9	13	TGTGCCAGCATCGCAGGGGGCGCAGGACGAGCTTTCTTT	CASIAGGAGRAFF
TRBJ1-2	TRBD1	.	TRBV6-1	17	TGTGCCAGCAGTCAAGACAGGGAGGGGTGGACAAACTATGGCTACACCTTC	CASSQDREGWTNYGYTF
TRBJ2-3	.	once	TRBV28	15	TGTGCCAGCATACTATCGGGAGTCCCCACAGATACGCAGTATTTT	CASILSGVPTDTQYF
TRBJ2-7	.	.	TRBV5-4	14	TGTGCCAGCAGCGCCGGCCAGACTTCCTACGAGCAGTACTTC	CASSAGQTSYEQYF
TRBJ1-5	TRBD1	.	TRBV28	19	TGTGCCAGCACCCGGACCCGGGACAGGGGTCAAAATAGCAATCAGCCCCAGCATTTT	CASTRTRDRGQNSNQPQHF
TRBJ2-5	.	.	TRBV5-4	14	TGTGCCAGCAGCTTGAGAGCGAATCGGGAGACCCAGTACTTC	CASSLRANRETQYF
TRBJ1-1	.	.	TRBV28	14	TGTGCCAGCAGCCCCAATGGGGGGGGTTCGGAAGCTTTCTTT	CASSPNGGGSEAFF
TRBJ1-1	.	.	TRBV25-1	13	TGTGCCAGCAGTGAAACAGGGACTAACGAAGCTTTCTTT	CASSETGTNEAFF
TRBJ2-1	TRBD2	.	TRBV7-8	15	TGTGCCAGCAGCCAAGCGGCGGGAGATTGGAATGAGCAGTTCTTC	CASSQAAGDWNEQFF
TRBJ1-1	.	.	TRBV11-1	12	TGTGCCAGCGGGCGCAGAGGGACTGAAGCTTTCTTT	CASGRRGTEAFF
TRBJ2-4	.	.	TRBV2	14	TGTGCCAGCAGTTCGTCAGGGAGGAGAAACATTCAGTACTTC	CASSSSGRRNIQYF
TRBJ2-7	.	.	TRBV9	15	TGTGCCAGCAGCGTGGAGGGAGCCCCCCCTGCGGTGCAGTACTTC	CASSVEGAPPAVQYF
TRBJ1-6	.	few	TRBV6-1	15	TGTGCCAGCAGCCTCGACAGGCTACAAGGGGCAGCCCTCCACTTT	CASSLDRLQGAALHF
TRBJ1-2	TRBD1	.	TRBV27	15	TGTGCCAGCAGGGAGGGGACAGGGGCCTTCTATGGCTACACCTTC	CASREGTGAFYGYTF